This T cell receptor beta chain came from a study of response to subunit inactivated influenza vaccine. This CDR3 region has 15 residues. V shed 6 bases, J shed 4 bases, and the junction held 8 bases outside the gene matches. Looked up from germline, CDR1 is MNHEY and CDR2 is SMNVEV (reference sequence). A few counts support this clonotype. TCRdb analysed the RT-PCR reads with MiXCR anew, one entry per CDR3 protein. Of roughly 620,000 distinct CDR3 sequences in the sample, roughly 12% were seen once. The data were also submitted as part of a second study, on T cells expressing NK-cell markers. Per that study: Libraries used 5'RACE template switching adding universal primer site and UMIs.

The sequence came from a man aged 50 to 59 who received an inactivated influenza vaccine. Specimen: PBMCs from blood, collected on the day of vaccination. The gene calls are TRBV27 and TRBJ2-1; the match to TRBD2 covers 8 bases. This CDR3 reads CASRRAGADYNEQFF. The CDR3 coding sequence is TGTGCCAGCAGGCGAGCGGGAGCGGATTACAATGAGCAGTTCTTC.